This is a list of T cell receptor beta chains from one sample in a study of identical twins. TCRdb reprocessed the 5' RACE reads with MiXCR, giving one entry per CDR3 protein. The sample has a few hundred thousand distinct CDR3 sequences; about 18% are singletons. Sequencing was done on a sample of naive T cells sorted from blood. These receptor sequences come from a man aged 45-65 years in good health. Each CDR3 is given with its conserved first and last residue.

CDR3aa: CASSATRQVTGELFF
j_gene: TRBJ2-2
v_gene: TRBV19

CDR3aa: CASSLGDGNYGYTF
j_gene: TRBJ1-2
v_gene: TRBV5-1

CDR3aa: CASSLGGGNGYTF
j_gene: TRBJ1-2
v_gene: TRBV6-1

CDR3aa: CASSGPVSGGGNTQYF
j_gene: TRBJ2-3
v_gene: TRBV7-2

CDR3aa: CAISASDSPARGEQYF
j_gene: TRBJ2-7
v_gene: TRBV10-3

CDR3aa: CSARDLLSSGRSTKNIQYF
j_gene: TRBJ2-4
v_gene: TRBV20-1

CDR3aa: CASSLIDRSPHEQYF
j_gene: TRBJ2-7
v_gene: TRBV7-9

CDR3aa: CSVEEERDGVVRIPGYGTDTQYF
j_gene: TRBJ2-3
v_gene: TRBV29-1

CDR3aa: CASSFWRGVNTGELFF
j_gene: TRBJ2-2
v_gene: TRBV27

CDR3aa: CASSLRLAGVFNEQFF
j_gene: TRBJ2-1
v_gene: TRBV28

CDR3aa: CSARDGETSGSGVYF
j_gene: TRBJ2-7
v_gene: TRBV20-1

CDR3aa: CSASLTSMVSSPLHF
j_gene: TRBJ1-6
v_gene: TRBV20-1

CDR3aa: CASKTENTGELFF
j_gene: TRBJ2-2
v_gene: TRBV6-1

CDR3aa: CSIRQVPGGYTF
j_gene: TRBJ1-2
v_gene: TRBV29-1

CDR3aa: CASSSGILAGYTQYF
j_gene: TRBJ2-3
v_gene: TRBV7-9